The 25 T cell receptor beta chains presented below share a single source sample, sequenced in a study of T cells in Graves' hyperthyroidism and ophthalmopathy. Researchers took RNA transcripts and amplified the TCR beta CDR3 regions from them. HTBI primers drove first-round RT-PCR of the TCR CDR3. TCRdb processed the multiplex PCR reads anew with MiXCR; each CDR3 protein has one entry. This sample has hundreds of thousands of distinct CDR3 sequences, with 15% to 20% found just once. Specimen: blood. These receptors were collected from a woman in her 30s with Graves' hyperthyroidism.

This clonotype has only a few counts. J is TRBJ1-5 and V is TRBV20-1; D is undetermined. The CDR3 consists of 14 residues. Trimming took off 2 bases at V and 5 bases at J, with 13 bases between the two ends. Germline loops: CDR1 DFQATT, CDR2 SNEGSKA (reference sequence). Here the CDR3 DNA reads TGCAGTGCTAGACAAGTGGACGGGGATCAGCCCCAGCATTTT. Protein: CSARQVDGDQPQHF.

This clonotype was counted at least ten times. This sequence joins TRBV7-8 and TRBJ1-4; 8 bases agree with TRBD1. CDR1 SGHVS and CDR2 FQNEAQ come from the germline V gene. Losses at the gene ends were 3 bases for V and 6 bases for J; bases not matched to a gene: 3. This CDR3 contains 14 residues. CDR3 protein: CASSFLTGDEKLFF. Written as DNA, the CDR3 is TGTGCCAGCAGCTTCTTGACAGGGGATGAAAAACTGTTTTTT.

The sample holds many counts of this clonotype. CDR3 in DNA: TGCAGTGCTAGGCAGACAGGGTTCGCGAACACCGGGGAGCTGTTTTTT. Its protein is CSARQTGFANTGELFF. The chain uses TRBV20-1 and TRBJ2-2; 7 bases agree with TRBD1. The CDR3 is 16 residues long. V lost 3 bases and J lost 0; bases outside the gene matches: 7. Germline CDR1 is DFQATT and CDR2 is SNEGSKA (reference sequence).

This clonotype was counted between two and nine times. V gene TRBV2 combines with J gene TRBJ1-1; 7 bases fit TRBD1. Germline V gene sequence: CDR1 SNHLY, CDR2 FYNNEI. V trimming: 8 bases; J trimming: 1 base; junction bases outside the gene matches: 7. The CDR3 has 14 amino acids. In DNA, the CDR3 is TGTGCCAGCCGATGGGACAGAAAGAACACTGAAGCTTTCTTT. Translation gives CASRWDRKNTEAFF.

This clonotype has a handful of counts. V usage is TRBV5-1 and J usage is TRBJ2-3; 9 bases agree with TRBD2. This CDR3 contains 16 residues. After removal of 4 bases from V and 0 bases from J, the junction contained 6 bases not matched to a gene. CDR1 SGHRS and CDR2 YFSETQ come from the germline V gene. Written as DNA, the CDR3 is TGCGCCAGCAGCATAGGACTAGCGACTAGCACAGATACGCAGTATTTT. Amino acids: CASSIGLATSTDTQYF.

The J gene is TRBJ2-6, the V gene TRBV11-2; 7 nucleotides align to TRBD2. The CDR3 contains 15 residues. Germline trimming cut 5 bases from V and 0 bases from J; bases unmatched to any gene: 1. Germline CDR1 reads SGHAT; CDR2 reads FQNNGV. The CDR3 here is CASSGEGSGANVLTF. The DNA for the CDR3 is TGTGCCAGCAGCGGGGAGGGCTCTGGGGCCAACGTCCTGACTTTC.

The chain is built from TRBV5-6 and TRBJ2-7; 12 bases agree with TRBD2. The CDR3 consists of 15 residues. Germline-derived CDR1 and CDR2 are SGHDT and YYEEEE. V was clipped by 3 bases and J by 4 bases; unmatched bases: 5. The CDR3 bases are TGTGCCAGCAGCTGGACGACTAGCGGGAGATACGAGCAGTACTTC. Protein product: CASSWTTSGRYEQYF.

A few counts support this clonotype. The rearrangement links TRBV2 to TRBJ2-7; 12 bases are shared with TRBD1. Germline values: CDR1 SNHLY, CDR2 FYNNEI. Germline trimming cut 6 bases from V and 4 bases from J; bases unmatched to any gene: 4. There are 14 residues in the CDR3. For the CDR3, the DNA is TGTGCCAGCAGCGGGACAGGGGGCGCGTACGAGCAGTACTTC. This sequence encodes CASSGTGGAYEQYF. The full variable domain, with the rest looked up from reference TRBV2 and TRBJ2-7, is EPEVTQTPSHQVTQMGQEVILRCVPISNHLYFYWYRQILGQKVEFLVSFYNNEISEKSEIFDDQFSVERPDGSNFTLKIRSTKLEDSAMYFCASSGTGGAYEQYFGPGTRLTVT.

This clonotype was recorded at least ten times. The rearrangement joins TRBV2 to TRBJ2-5; 10 bases are a match to TRBD2. V gave up 5 bases and J gave up 5 bases; unmatched junction bases: 8. Germline lookup yields CDR1 SNHLY and CDR2 FYNNEI. The CDR3 is 15 residues long. This CDR3 reads CASSLLAGLGETQYF. The CDR3 DNA reads as TGTGCCAGCAGTCTACTAGCGGGACTTGGCGAGACCCAGTACTTC.

This clonotype was picked up one time. One base away lies a much larger clone, so this may be a sequencing read error. V is TRBV7-2 and J is TRBJ2-1; D tentatively fits TRBD1 or TRBD2 (5 bases each). Germline V gene data show CDR1 as SGHTA and CDR2 as FQGNSA. The CDR3 loop spans 17 amino acids. DNA for the CDR3: TGTGCCAGCGGCTTAGCCCCATGGGGGAGCTCCTACAATGAGCAGTTCTTC. It translates to CASGLAPWGSSYNEQFF.

This clonotype has only a few counts. The V call is TRBV5-1, the J call TRBJ2-3; D not certain. Germline values: CDR1 SGHRS, CDR2 YFSETQ. This CDR3 comprises 14 residues. The V end was cut by 7 bases, the J end by 1 base, with 13 bases between. For the CDR3, the DNA is TGCGCCAGCTTTGAGCGACACGGCACAGATACGCAGTATTTT. Its protein product is CASFERHGTDTQYF. Looking up the rest from reference TRBV5-1 and TRBJ2-3 gives the full variable domain: KAGVTQTPRYLIKTRGQQVTLSCSPISGHRSVSWYQQTPGQGLQFLFEYFSETQRNKGNFPGRFSGRQFSNSRSEMNVSTLELGDSALYLCASFERHGTDTQYFGPGTRLTVL.

This clonotype appeared a few times. This chain joins TRBV20-1 and TRBJ1-1; 7 nucleotides match TRBD1. The CDR3 loop spans 10 amino acids. With V trimmed by 5 bases and J by 12 bases, 6 bases remained unmatched. Germline V CDR1 and CDR2: DFQATT, SNEGSKA (reference sequence). The chain's CDR3 is CSASRDRTFF. Here the CDR3 DNA reads TGCAGTGCTTCCCGGGACAGAACTTTCTTT.

Turning to this clonotype: This clone may be a read error of a much larger clone one base away. Written as DNA, the CDR3 is TGCAGTGCTACTAGCGGGAGGTTCAATGAGCAGTACTTC. It is translated as CSATSGRFNEQYF. The V and J genes are TRBV20-1 and TRBJ2-7; 11 nucleotides match TRBD2. The CDR3 covers 13 residues. Germline V gives CDR1 DFQATT, CDR2 SNEGSKA (reference sequence). The V and J ends lost 4 bases and 7 bases, in that order; junction bases with no gene match: 6.

This chain joins TRBV14 and TRBJ2-1, with D uncertain. The V and J ends lost 2 bases and 4 bases respectively, with 18 bases between them. Germline CDR1 is SGHDN and CDR2 is FVKESK. This CDR3 comprises 17 residues. CDR3 sequence (DNA): TGTGCCAGCAGCCAAAAAATAGGGTTGGCCAGATACAATGAGCAGTTCTTC. This gives the protein CASSQKIGLARYNEQFF.

In its sample, this clonotype was seen many times. V usage is TRBV3-1 and J usage is TRBJ2-1; D gene unclear. V lost 5 bases and J lost 4, with 9 bases in between. Looked up from germline, CDR1 is LGHDT and CDR2 is YNNKEL (reference sequence). This CDR3 is 13 amino acids long. CDR3 bases: TGTGCCAGCAGCTTCGACTCTTACAATGAGCAGTTCTTC. It codes for CASSFDSYNEQFF.

Ten or more counts support this clonotype. V and J are TRBV5-5 and TRBJ2-1; 10 positions match TRBD1. CDR1 and CDR2 (germline): SGHKS, YYEKEE (reference sequence). The ends lost 2 bases at V and 6 bases at J; junction bases unmatched: 2. The CDR3 is 14 residues long. CDR3 sequence (DNA): TGTGCCAGCAGCTTAGACAGGGGGCGCAATGAGCAGTTCTTC. Residues: CASSLDRGRNEQFF.

CDR3 in amino acids: CASSTNTAGELFF. CDR3 sequence (DNA): TGCGCCAGCAGCACGAATACGGCCGGGGAGCTGTTTTTT. This chain connects TRBV5-1 to TRBJ2-2, with D unresolved. Germline V CDR1 and CDR2: SGHRS, YFSETQ. The CDR3 consists of 13 residues. V was trimmed by 4 bases and J by 6 bases, leaving 10 bases between them.

This clonotype was picked up a small number of times. V is TRBV7-6 and J is TRBJ2-2; the match to TRBD2 covers 12 bases. CDR3 size: 15 residues. V lost 7 bases, J lost 5 bases, and 5 bases stayed unmatched. The V gene's germline CDR1 is SGHVS and CDR2 FNYEAQ. This chain's CDR3 is CASIGLAGLTGELFF. The CDR3 DNA is TGTGCCAGCATTGGACTAGCGGGGCTAACCGGGGAGCTGTTTTTT. The complete variable domain, with remaining parts taken from reference TRBV7-6 and TRBJ2-2, reads GAGVSQSPRYKVTKRGQDVALRCDPISGHVSLYWYRQALGQGPEFLTYFNYEAQQDKSGLPNDRFSAERPEGSISTLTIQRTEQRDSAMYRCASIGLAGLTGELFFGEGSRLTVL.

Ten or more counts support this clonotype. The genes are TRBV6-1 and TRBJ2-1; 9 bases agree with TRBD1. V shed 6 bases, J shed 8 bases, and the junction held 11 bases outside the gene matches. Germline CDR1 is MNHNS and CDR2 is SASEGT. The CDR3 runs 15 residues. The DNA for the CDR3 is TGTGCCAGCAGAGGCCGGGACAGGGCCGGCGATGAGCAGTTCTTC. This sequence encodes CASRGRDRAGDEQFF.

This clonotype was recorded many times. This chain joins TRBV30 and TRBJ2-1; D call uncertain. The CDR3 is made up of 14 amino acids. V gave up 2 bases and J gave up 5 bases, with 13 bases separating them. The V gene's germline CDR1 is GTSNPN and CDR2 SVGIG (reference sequence). The CDR3 loop is CAWSKGLTHNEQFF. In DNA form, the CDR3 reads TGTGCCTGGAGTAAGGGCCTAACTCACAATGAGCAGTTCTTC. Drawing the rest from reference TRBV30 and TRBJ2-1, the complete variable domain is SQTIHQWPATLVQPVGSPLSLECTVEGTSNPNLYWYRQAAGRGLQLLFYSVGIGQISSEVPQNLSASRPQDRQFILSSKKLLLSDSGFYLCAWSKGLTHNEQFFGPGTRLTVL.

This clonotype has a count of ten or more. The V and J genes are TRBV18 and TRBJ2-3; no clear D gene. The V gene lost 6 bases and the J gene lost 8 bases, with 9 bases spanning the gap. CDR1 KGHSH and CDR2 LQKENI come from the germline V gene. There are 11 residues in the CDR3. In DNA, the CDR3 is TGTGCCAGCTCGGAAGGGATTACGCAGTATTTT. Its translation: CASSEGITQYF. The full variable domain, in which reference TRBV18 and TRBJ2-3 provide the parts outside the CDR3, is NAGVMQNPRHLVRRRGQEARLRCSPMKGHSHVYWYRQLPEEGLKFMVYLQKENIIDESGMPKERFSAEFPKEGPSILRIQQVVRGDSAAYFCASSEGITQYFGPGTRLTVL.

This chain connects TRBV5-5 to TRBJ2-1; the D gene is possibly TRBD2 (5 bases). Germline V lookup: CDR1 SGHKS, CDR2 YYEKEE (reference sequence). CDR3 size: 14 residues. V dropped 4 bases and J dropped 8 bases, with 16 bases sitting between them. The CDR3 sequence: CASSALLGSDEQFF. Written as DNA, the CDR3 is TGTGCCAGCAGCGCCCTTTTGGGGAGCGATGAGCAGTTCTTC.

A few counts support this clonotype. The genes are TRBV10-3 and TRBJ1-6; 8 bases match TRBD1. V lost 8 bases and J lost 7; bases outside the gene matches: 10. Germline lookup yields CDR1 ENHRY and CDR2 SYGVKD. The CDR3 has 15 amino acids. CDR3 DNA: TGTGCCATCCCCTCTGGACAGGGTGAAAATTCACCCCTCCACTTT. Amino acid sequence: CAIPSGQGENSPLHF.

This clonotype was detected ten times or more. This chain links TRBV12-3 or TRBV12-4 with TRBJ2-3; 7 bases align to TRBD2. V gave up 5 bases and J gave up 6 bases; unmatched junction bases: 8. CDR3 length: 14 amino acids. DNA of the CDR3: TGTGCCAGCAGTCCCCGACTAGCTTCCGATACGCAGTATTTT. Encoded protein: CASSPRLASDTQYF.

This clonotype was seen many times. This sequence joins TRBV20-1 and TRBJ2-3, with 8 bases identical to TRBD2. V lost 4 bases to trimming and J lost 4 bases; unmatched junction nucleotides: 7. The germline V gene encodes CDR1 DFQATT and CDR2 SNEGSKA (reference sequence). The CDR3 contains 14 residues. The CDR3, as DNA: TGCAGTGCTAACCCGGGACTAGTCCCAGATACGCAGTATTTT. Its translation: CSANPGLVPDTQYF.